Given below is one TCR beta chain in context. This clone was seen once. What antigen it recognizes has not been identified. Base qualities are not at hand, and no much larger clone is one base apart. CDR1 and CDR2 were assigned from the germline V gene as MNHEY and SVGAGI. The V and J ends are trimmed by 5 bases and 6 bases, leaving 10 bases between them. From its cysteine to its phenylalanine, the CDR3 spans 13 amino acids. Kept here is only the CDR3 DNA, which spans 39 bases and is read in frame from base 1. Per the publication, the time point label means: about 28 days (+/-7) after the second vaccine dose. Because spike-specific TCR depth and breadth did not differ between the two schedules, AZD1222 recipients who got a second dose at roughly 4 weeks were pooled with those who got a second dose at roughly 12 weeks. The vaccinee samples were drawn from two UK trials, COV001 and COV002, one of which was a single-blind randomized controlled phase 2/3 trial testing AZD1222 (ChAdOx1 nCoV-19) in healthy adults. For TCRbeta chain sequencing, PBMC samples were collected from trial participants at day 0 and at day 28 after the second dose.

The CDR3 regions of human TCRbeta chains were analyzed by immunosequencing. The study's processing was this. TCRs in the repertoires were compared against a reference library of SARS-CoV-2-specific TCRs that had been generated with the MIRA antigen-specificity platform. Breadth was defined as the fraction of unique TCRs that were SARS-CoV-2-associated, and depth was defined as the fraction of total T cells that were SARS-CoV-2-associated. Using the MIRA data, each spike-specific TCR was mapped to the spike region that the TCR reacts to and placed in a CD4 or CD8 class. Log10-transformed breadth and depth values were compared by one-way ANOVA with Sidak's multiple comparisons tests. TCRdb retrieved this table from immuneACCESS and kept in-frame rearrangements only. Not all clones are present; in checked studies, unresolved V genes account for under half, and no reason is known for the remainder. V, J and clone size were drawn from that table, and D and trimming were deduced from the DNA. The sample table contains 90,000 to 110,000 clones; only one count was recorded for roughly 87% of them. Over 35% of the sample comes from the top ten.

These data are taken from a study of T cell responses to AZD1222 COVID-19 vaccine (dated by TCRdb to about 2021). Some background on the complete study: A total of 240 or so trial participants underwent TCR sequencing, of whom about 200 had received two doses of AZD1222 and some 25 had received two doses of the MenACWY control vaccine. Enrollment into the trials was organized by age into subgroups of 18-55, 56-69 and 70-plus years, and those subgroups contained approximately 150, 30 and 60 TCR-sequenced participants, respectively.

On the study overall, not on this receptor specifically: Epitopes outside the regions mutated in the B.1.351 and B.1.1.7 variants were reportedly recognized by nearly half of the unique spike-specific TCRs. The 56-69-year group was small, and its depth increase did not reach significance, likely because of low power. Because no day 14 peak-response samples were available, repertoires were characterized only after the peak T cell response. Vaccine-associated CD4 TCRs spanned the whole spike protein, with dominant responses in regions 160-218 and 743-854. Conclusions about previously exposed vaccinees are limited, since just a handful of AZD1222 recipients were seropositive for SARS-CoV-2 at baseline. After two AZD1222 doses, both the breadth and the depth of spike-specific TCRs were significantly higher than at day 0 and than in MenACWY recipients. Participants were mostly white British, with more females than males. The authors suggested clonal diversity may have been underestimated.

The receptor was derived from an adult who received the AZD1222 COVID-19 vaccine. The rearranged segments are TRBV6-5 and TRBJ2-2; there is no confident call for the D gene. The source was peripheral blood, collected 28 days after the second AZD1222 dose. The CDR3 has the sequence CASSTVVSGELFF. The DNA reads as follows: TGTGCCAGCAGTACTGTAGTTTCCGGGGAGCTGTTTTTT.